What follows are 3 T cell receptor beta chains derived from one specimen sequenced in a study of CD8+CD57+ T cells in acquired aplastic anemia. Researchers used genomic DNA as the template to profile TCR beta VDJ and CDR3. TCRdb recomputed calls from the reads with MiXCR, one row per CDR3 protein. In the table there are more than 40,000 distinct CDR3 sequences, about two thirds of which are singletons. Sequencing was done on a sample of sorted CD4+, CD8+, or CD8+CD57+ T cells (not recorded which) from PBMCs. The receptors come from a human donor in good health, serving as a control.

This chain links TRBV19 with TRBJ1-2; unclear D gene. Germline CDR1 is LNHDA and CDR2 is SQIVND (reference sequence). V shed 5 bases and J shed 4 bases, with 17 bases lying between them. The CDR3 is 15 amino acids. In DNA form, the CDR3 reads TGTGCCAGTAGTCCTGGCCCGACGGACTTCTATGGCTACACCTTC. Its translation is CASSPGPTDFYGYTF.

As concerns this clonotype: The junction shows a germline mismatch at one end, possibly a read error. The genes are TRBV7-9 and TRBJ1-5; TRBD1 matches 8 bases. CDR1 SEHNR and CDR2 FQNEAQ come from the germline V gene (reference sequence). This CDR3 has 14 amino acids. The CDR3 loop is CASSSDREGQPQHF. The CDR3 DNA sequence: TGCGCCAGCAGCTCGGACAGGGAAGGACAGCCCCAGCATTTT.

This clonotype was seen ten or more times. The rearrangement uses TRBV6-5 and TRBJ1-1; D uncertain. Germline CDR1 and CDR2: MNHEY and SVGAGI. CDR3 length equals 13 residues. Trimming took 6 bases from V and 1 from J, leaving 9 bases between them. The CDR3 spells CASSLSENTEAFF. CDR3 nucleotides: TGTGCCAGCAGCCTTAGTGAGAACACTGAAGCTTTCTTT.